One and the same sample provided the 2 T cell receptor beta chains below, sequenced in a study of Graves' ophthalmopathy and Graves' hyperthyroidism. Beta-chain TCR CDR3 regions were amplified from RNA transcripts. Following a first-round RT-PCR that used HTBI primers, a second-round multiplex PCR was carried out. MiXCR, applied by TCRdb to the multiplex PCR reads, yields one record per CDR3 protein. Of hundreds of thousands of distinct CDR3 sequences listed, 40% are singletons. Material for sequencing was peripheral blood. All receptors come from an adult man with Graves' ophthalmopathy.

This clonotype was seen only a few times. V is TRBV12-3 or TRBV12-4 and J is TRBJ2-6; D is perhaps TRBD1 or TRBD2 (5 bases each). V dropped 7 bases and J dropped 2 bases, with 12 bases sitting between them. The CDR3 is 15 residues long. The CDR3 DNA reads TGTGCCAGCACATCTGGGGGTGCTGGGGCCAACGTCCTGACTTTC. Its protein product is CASTSGGAGANVLTF.

V and J are TRBV2 and TRBJ1-6; unclear D gene. V gave up 2 bases and J gave up 10 bases, with 12 bases separating them. Germline CDR1 is SNHLY and CDR2 is FYNNEI. The CDR3 totals 14 residues. The CDR3 DNA reads TGTGCCAGCAGTGAACCCTACAGTAACTCACCCCTCCACTTT. This sequence encodes CASSEPYSNSPLHF.